This T cell receptor beta chain came from a study of T cell repertoires in ileal Crohn's disease. Libraries were prepared by immunoSEQ multiplex PCR; TCRdb keeps only in-frame clonotypes and omits some of them. The sample has 13,000 to 15,000 clones, roughly four fifths seen once. J gave up 5 bases and V 1 base, and 30 bases lay outside the gene matches. The CDR3 covers 23 residues. Time point indicated: inflamed ileum from the surgical specimen. Specimen: ileal tissue. V is TRBV5-3 and J is TRBJ2-5; TRBD1 agrees at 9 bases. TRBV5-3 carries the ORF label, with uncertain function. The receptor was isolated from an adult with Crohn's disease. CDR3 sequence: CARSLTWDRENCGLWVPWETQYF. The CDR3 coding sequence is TGTGCCAGAAGCTTGACCTGGGACAGGGAGAATTGTGGCTTGTGGGTCCCGTGGGAGACCCAGTACTTC.